Listed here are 28 T cell receptor beta chains from one sample, sequenced in a study of blood T cell repertoires in COVID-19. Only in-frame clones appear in the TCRdb table, and some are missing; sequencing was by immunoSEQ multiplex PCR. The repertoire includes 40,000 or so clones, about 85% of them detected once, and approximately 4.5% sits in the top ten. The sample taken for sequencing was peripheral blood. The receptors come from a man between 60 and 75 years old with COVID-19, enrolled during active disease.

The chain uses TRBV3-1 (or the pseudogene TRBV3-2) and TRBJ2-1, with D maybe TRBD1 (6 bases). Germline V gene data show CDR1 as LGHDT and CDR2 as YNNKEL (reference sequence). This CDR3 is 13 amino acids long. V lost 0 bases to trimming and J lost 7 bases, with 7 bases between them. This CDR3 reads CASSQDRGNEQFF. CDR3 nucleotide sequence: TGTGCCAGCAGCCAAGACAGGGGAAATGAGCAGTTCTTC.

The chain recombines TRBV12-3 or TRBV12-4 with TRBJ2-7; weak D call: TRBD2 (5 bases). The germline V and J ends were trimmed by 6 bases and 9 bases, with 12 bases remaining between them. The CDR3 consists of 11 residues. CDR3 in DNA: TGTGCCAGCAGGGCCACAGAGGGGCAGTACTTC. Its protein is CASRATEGQYF.

The chain links TRBV29-1 to TRBJ2-1, with a tentative D call TRBD2 (5 bases). Trimming removed 4 bases at V and 4 bases at J, with 17 bases between. Per the germline V gene, CDR1 is SQVTM and CDR2 is ANQGSEA. This CDR3 is built from 15 residues. This CDR3 is CSVAPPGLPYNEQFF. The CDR3 DNA reads as TGCAGCGTTGCCCCCCCCGGACTTCCGTACAATGAGCAGTTCTTC.

V is TRBV4-2 and J is TRBJ1-3; no clear D gene. CDR1 and CDR2 (germline): LGHNA, YNFKEQ. Trimming left V 0 bases short and J 0 bases short, with 12 bases between. The CDR3 is 17 amino acids. CDR3 residues: CASSQDNSRFSGNTIYF. CDR3 nucleotide sequence: TGTGCCAGCAGCCAAGACAACAGTAGATTCTCTGGAAACACCATATATTTT.

The chain combines TRBV11-3 with TRBJ1-1; 10 nucleotides agree with TRBD1. Unmatched junction bases numbered 5, after V lost 0 bases and J lost 7 bases. Germline values: CDR1 SGHNT, CDR2 YENEEA. This CDR3 contains 15 residues. CDR3 DNA: TGTGCCAGCAGCTTAGATCGGGACAGGGGCTGTGAAGCTTTCTTT. The encoded protein is CASSLDRDRGCEAFF.

This chain links TRBV6-2 or TRBV6-3 with TRBJ1-4; no definite D call. There are 16 residues in the CDR3. CDR1 and CDR2 (germline): MNHEY, SVGEGT. The V end lost 6 bases, the J end lost 7 bases, and 21 bases lay between the germline ends. CDR3 sequence reads: CASSPNSRSTGEKLFF. In DNA, the CDR3 is TGTGCCAGCAGCCCAAATTCCCGCTCCACGGGTGAAAAACTGTTTTTT.

The chain joins TRBV5-1 to TRBJ2-1; tentative D call: TRBD2 (6 bases). In germline, CDR1 is SGHRS, CDR2 YFSETQ. Trimming shortened V by 4 bases and J by 4 bases, and 15 bases separated the two germline ends. This CDR3 is 15 amino acids long. The CDR3 reads CASSTAGGQYNEQFF. DNA of the CDR3: TGCGCCAGCAGCACGGCAGGAGGGCAGTACAATGAGCAGTTCTTC.

The genes are TRBV4-1 and TRBJ2-2; no firm D call. V was shortened by 0 bases and J by 7 bases, with 12 bases between the two germline ends. The germline V gene encodes CDR1 MGHRA and CDR2 YSYEKL. CDR3 length: 15 residues. As DNA, the CDR3 is TGCGCCAGCAGCCAAGACCAAGCGACTTTCGGGGAGCTGTTTTTT. Amino acid sequence: CASSQDQATFGELFF.

The chain has TRBV19 and TRBJ1-6; D uncertain. CDR1 and CDR2 from the germline V gene are LNHDA and SQIVND (reference sequence). The CDR3 is 15 residues long. The V gene lost 10 bases and the J gene lost 7 bases, with 20 bases spanning the gap. The CDR3 bases are TGTGCCACCTCCCAGGCAGTCTCGGGGAATTCACCCCTCCACTTT. The encoded protein is CATSQAVSGNSPLHF.

This CDR3 is CASSPWEREIAGELFF. The CDR3 DNA reads as TGCGCCAGCAGCCCCTGGGAGCGGGAGATCGCCGGGGAGCTGTTTTTT. V usage is TRBV4-3 and J usage is TRBJ2-2, with TRBD2 identical over 8 bases. Trimming removed 4 bases from V and 6 bases from J; junction bases left unmatched: 10. The CDR3 covers 16 residues. Germline V gives CDR1 LGHNA, CDR2 YSLEER.

This rearrangement joins TRBV28 to TRBJ2-5; TRBD2 matches 9 bases. The J call could be wrong; TRBJ2-7 is a better fit for the DNA end. Germline assignment: CDR1 MDHEN and CDR2 SYDVKM. The CDR3 runs to 16 residues. The DNA for the CDR3 is TGTGCCAGCAGTCTCCCTCGCGGGAGGGCCACCTACGAGCAGTACTTC. It encodes CASSLPRGRATYEQYF.

The chain joins TRBV1 to TRBJ2-5; the tabulated D call, TRBD2, remains unverified against the DNA. TRBV1 counts as a pseudogene. The CDR3 spans 16 residues. The CDR3 reads CTSSPLAGGPGETQYF. DNA for the CDR3: TGCACCAGCAGCCCCTTGGCGGGAGGGCCAGGGGAGACCCAGTACTTC.

This chain connects TRBV5-1 to TRBJ2-7; D is possibly TRBD1 (6 bases). V was shortened by 0 bases and J by 0 bases, with 10 bases between the two germline ends. CDR3 size: 15 residues. Germline lookup yields CDR1 SGHRS and CDR2 YFSETQ. The CDR3 coding sequence is TGCGCCAGCAGCTTGGACCCGACAGGCTCCTACGAGCAGTACTTC. It specifies CASSLDPTGSYEQYF.

This chain uses TRBV10-2 with TRBJ2-5; 7 nucleotides agree with TRBD2. The length of the CDR3 is 15 residues. From germline, CDR1 is WSHSY and CDR2 SAAADI. The ends lost 3 bases at V and 4 bases at J; junction bases unmatched: 8. CDR3 nucleotide sequence: TGCGCCAGCAGTGACTTTGGGACTAATCGAGAGACCCAGTACTTC. Amino acids: CASSDFGTNRETQYF.

This rearrangement joins TRBV9 to TRBJ1-4; 8 bases are a match to TRBD1. With 4 bases clipped from V and 4 bases from J, the junction kept 9 bases outside the gene matches. Germline V gene data show CDR1 as SGDLS and CDR2 as YYNGEE. This CDR3 contains 16 residues. CDR3: CASSLTQGALNEKLFF. DNA of the CDR3: TGTGCCAGCAGCTTGACCCAGGGGGCGCTTAATGAAAAACTGTTTTTT.

In DNA, the CDR3 is TGTGCCAGCAGCAACCGGGATGTAGGAAACATTCAGTACTTC. Translated, it gives CASSNRDVGNIQYF. V usage is TRBV7-9 and J usage is TRBJ2-4; tentative D call: TRBD2 (5 bases). Trimming cost V 5 bases and J 6 bases, with 14 bases left between them. The CDR3 loop spans 14 amino acids. Germline V gives CDR1 SEHNR, CDR2 FQNEAQ (reference sequence).

This clone was detected once. The genes are TRBV18 and TRBJ2-1; 13 positions match TRBD2. From germline, CDR1 is KGHSH and CDR2 LQKENI. V lost 5 bases to trimming and J lost 3 bases; unmatched junction nucleotides: 7. The CDR3 has 17 amino acids. The CDR3 region has the DNA TGTGCCAGCTCAAGACGACTAGCGGGAGGCCTCTACAATGAGCAGTTCTTC. Translation gives CASSRRLAGGLYNEQFF.

The V gene is TRBV5-5, the J gene TRBJ1-2, with 7 bases aligning to TRBD1. V was pared by 0 bases and J by 7 bases, with 6 bases of the junction left unmatched. Germline CDR1 reads SGHKS; CDR2 reads YYEKEE (reference sequence). The CDR3 contains 14 residues. In nucleotides, the CDR3 is TGTGCCAGCAGCTTGGAGGGGACAGTAGTTGGCTACACCTTC. It is translated as CASSLEGTVVGYTF.

In DNA, the CDR3 is TGTGCCAGCAGCTTAGGTAGGGGGCGCATGTACGAGCAGTACTTC. Its protein is CASSLGRGRMYEQYF. This chain links TRBV11-2 with TRBJ2-7, with TRBD1 matching 7 bases. In germline, CDR1 is SGHAT, CDR2 FQNNGV. The CDR3 totals 15 residues. The ends lost 1 base at V and 4 bases at J; junction bases unmatched: 7.

The rearrangement links TRBV19 to TRBJ2-7; TRBD1 matches 9 bases. Germline CDR1 LNHDA, CDR2 SQIVND (reference sequence). The CDR3 totals 14 residues. The trim removed 5 bases at V and 5 bases at J, leaving 7 bases unmatched. CDR3 residues: CASSPGTGSDEQYF. The CDR3 region has the DNA TGTGCCAGTAGTCCCGGGACAGGGTCTGACGAGCAGTACTTC.

The chain links TRBV5-1 to TRBJ2-7; tentatively, D is TRBD2 (6 bases). The CDR3 sequence is 14 residues long. V lost 4 bases and J 3 bases, leaving 14 bases between the germline ends. Germline V gene lookup returns CDR1 SGHRS and CDR2 YFSETQ. CDR3 DNA sequence: TGCGCCAGCAGCCCCCGGGGAGCGGGCTACGAGCAGTACTTC. Translated, it gives CASSPRGAGYEQYF.

The chain uses TRBV5-5 and TRBJ1-2; 9 nucleotides line up with TRBD1. CDR1 and CDR2 from the germline V gene are SGHKS and YYEKEE (reference sequence). V lost 0 bases to trimming and J lost 4 bases; unmatched junction nucleotides: 4. The CDR3 runs to 15 residues. CDR3 bases: TGTGCCAGCAGCTTGGACGGGACAGGGTTCTATGGCTACACCTTC. As protein: CASSLDGTGFYGYTF. Variable domain in full (rest from reference TRBV5-5 and TRBJ1-2): DAGVTQSPTHLIKTRGQQVTLRCSPISGHKSVSWYQQVLGQGPQFIFQYYEKEERGRGNFPDRFSARQFPNYSSELNVNALLLGDSALYLCASSLDGTGFYGYTFGSGTRLTVV.

This chain connects TRBV6-1 to TRBJ1-5; D unclear. The CDR3 runs 15 residues. Germline CDR1 MNHNS, CDR2 SASEGT. V was clipped by 2 bases and J by 2 bases, with 10 bases between them. CDR3 coding DNA: TGTGCCAGCAGTGAATCTCTAGGAGGCAATCAGCCCCAGCATTTT. Amino acid sequence: CASSESLGGNQPQHF.

The chain links TRBV10-1 to TRBJ1-3; D is unresolved. Trimming cost V 2 bases and J 2 bases, with 13 bases left between them. The CDR3 covers 16 residues. The germline gives CDR1 WNHNN, CDR2 SYGVQD (reference sequence). The CDR3 sequence is CASSETVSGTGNTIYF. CDR3 DNA sequence: TGCGCCAGCAGTGAGACGGTCTCCGGGACTGGAAACACCATATATTTT.

This chain joins TRBV12-3 or TRBV12-4 and TRBJ2-4; 7 positions match TRBD1. This CDR3 is 12 amino acids long. V trimming: 8 bases; J trimming: 4 bases; junction bases outside the gene matches: 2. The CDR3 region has the DNA TGTGCCAGCGGGGACAGAAAAAACATTCAGTACTTC. The encoded protein is CASGDRKNIQYF.

The chain couples TRBV6-5 to TRBJ1-1; TRBD1 matches at 9 bases. Germline V CDR1 and CDR2: MNHEY, SVGAGI. The trim removed 7 bases at V and 0 bases at J, leaving 6 bases unmatched. This CDR3 is built from 15 residues. CDR3 sequence: CASTYRGRVNTEAFF. CDR3 bases: TGTGCCAGCACGTACAGGGGGCGAGTGAACACTGAAGCTTTCTTT.

J is TRBJ2-7 and V is TRBV27, with TRBD2 matching over 8 bases. The CDR3 is made up of 15 amino acids. The germline V gene encodes CDR1 MNHEY and CDR2 SMNVEV (reference sequence). The V and J ends lost 6 bases and 3 bases, in that order; junction bases with no gene match: 10. For the CDR3, the DNA is TGTGCCAGCAGAGTCGGAGCGGGAGAGTTCTACGAGCAGTACTTC. Its protein product is CASRVGAGEFYEQYF.

This chain uses TRBV11-3 with TRBJ2-2; 12 positions match TRBD2. Germline V lookup: CDR1 SGHNT, CDR2 YENEEA. This CDR3 contains 17 residues. Unmatched junction bases numbered 6, after V lost 0 bases and J lost 7 bases. CDR3 sequence (DNA): TGTGCCAGCAGCTTAGAGACTAGCGGGAGACTCAACGGGGAGCTGTTTTTT. Protein sequence: CASSLETSGRLNGELFF.